The TCR beta chain described here comes from a study of blood T cell repertoires in COVID-19. In the study overall: Nucleic acid was either cDNA or gDNA, and it came from T cells, B-cell-depleted T cells, or PBMCs.

The CDR3 covers 14 residues. Trimming took off 0 bases at V and 4 bases at J, with 9 bases between the two ends. Germline V gene lookup returns CDR1 LGHNA and CDR2 YSLEER. Sequencing used immunoSEQ multiplex PCR; TCRdb keeps in-frame clones, though not all of them. The sample includes about 300,000 clones, about nine tenths of them seen just once. This clone turned up a few times. The sequence derives from a woman in her twenties or thirties who had recovered from COVID-19. Sequenced: peripheral blood. This chain connects TRBV4-3 to TRBJ1-1; D is uncertain. The CDR3 DNA is TGCGCCAGCAGCCAAGATGTGCCGGGCACTGAAGCTTTCTTT. The encoded protein is CASSQDVPGTEAFF.